This TCR beta chain was sequenced during a study of neurological immune-mediated disorders. This clonotype showed up many times. The CDR3 runs 15 residues. With 4 bases clipped from V and 4 bases from J, the junction kept 8 bases outside the gene matches. Germline V gene data show CDR1 as SGDLS and CDR2 as YYNGEE. MiXCR was run by TCRdb on the 5' RACE reads, yielding one entry per CDR3 protein. Here the sample spans about 29,000 distinct CDR3 sequences, about 3% being singletons. This clonotype was sampled from a woman aged 25 to 45 with multiple sclerosis. The rearrangement joins TRBV9 to TRBJ2-1; 7 positions match TRBD2. Sample: PBMCs. CDR3 coding DNA: TGTGCCAGCAGCCCTCCGGGACTAATGTACAATGAGCAGTTCTTC. Its translation: CASSPPGLMYNEQFF. The full variable domain, rest sourced from reference TRBV9 and TRBJ2-1, is DSGVTQTPKHLITATGQRVTLRCSPRSGDLSVYWYQQSLDQGLQFLIQYYNGEERAKGNILERFSAQQFPDLHSELNLSSLELGDSALYFCASSPPGLMYNEQFFGPGTRLTVL.